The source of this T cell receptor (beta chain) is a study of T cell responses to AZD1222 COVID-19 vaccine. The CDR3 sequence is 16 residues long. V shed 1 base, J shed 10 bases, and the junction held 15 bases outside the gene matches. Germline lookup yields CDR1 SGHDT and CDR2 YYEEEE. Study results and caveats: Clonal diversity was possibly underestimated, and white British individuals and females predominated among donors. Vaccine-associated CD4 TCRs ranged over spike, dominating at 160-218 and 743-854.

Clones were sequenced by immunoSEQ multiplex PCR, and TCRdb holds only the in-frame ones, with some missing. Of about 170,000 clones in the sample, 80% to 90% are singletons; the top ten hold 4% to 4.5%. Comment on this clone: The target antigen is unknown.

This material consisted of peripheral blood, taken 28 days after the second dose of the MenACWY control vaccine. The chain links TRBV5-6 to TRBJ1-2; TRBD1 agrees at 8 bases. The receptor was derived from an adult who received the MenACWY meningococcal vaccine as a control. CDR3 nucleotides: TGTGCCAGCAGCTTGAGTCGGTTTTGGGACAGGCAAATCTACACCTTC. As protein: CASSLSRFWDRQIYTF.